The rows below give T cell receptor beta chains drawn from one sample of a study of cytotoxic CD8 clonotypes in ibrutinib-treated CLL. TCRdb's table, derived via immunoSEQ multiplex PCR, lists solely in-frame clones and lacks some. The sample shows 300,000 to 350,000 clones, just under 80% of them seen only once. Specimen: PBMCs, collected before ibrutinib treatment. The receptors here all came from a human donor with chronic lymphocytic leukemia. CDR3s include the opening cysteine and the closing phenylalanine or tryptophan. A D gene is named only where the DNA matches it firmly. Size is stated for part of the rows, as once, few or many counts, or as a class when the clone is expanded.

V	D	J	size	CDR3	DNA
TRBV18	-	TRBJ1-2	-	CASSPDSQGPNYGYTF	TGTGCCAGCTCACCGGACAGTCAGGGACCTAACTATGGCTACACCTTC
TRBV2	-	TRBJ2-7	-	CASSGDGWFQYEQYF	TGTGCCAGCAGTGGGGACGGCTGGTTTCAGTACGAGCAGTACTTC
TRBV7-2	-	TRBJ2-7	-	CASSFPSRAFTYEQYF	TGTGCCAGCAGCTTCCCGAGCAGGGCTTTCACCTACGAGCAGTACTTC
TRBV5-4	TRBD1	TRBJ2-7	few	CASSIGITRTGGEQYF	TGTGCCAGCAGCATTGGCATTACACGGACAGGGGGCGAGCAGTACTTC
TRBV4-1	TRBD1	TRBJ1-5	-	CASSQPDRGYQPQHF	TGCGCCAGCAGCCAACCGGACAGGGGATATCAGCCCCAGCATTTT
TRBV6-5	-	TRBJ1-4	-	CASSPDAGGNEKLFF	TGTGCCAGCAGTCCGGACGCGGGGGGGAACGAAAAACTGTTTTTT
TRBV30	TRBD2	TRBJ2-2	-	CAWSVLAGSLSLTGELFF	TGTGCCTGGAGTGTACTAGCGGGATCGCTAAGCCTCACCGGGGAGCTGTTTTTT
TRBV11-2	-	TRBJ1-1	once	CASSLGAFNTEAFF	TGTGCCAGCAGCTTAGGGGCCTTTAACACTGAAGCTTTCTTT
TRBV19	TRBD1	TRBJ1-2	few	CASSPQGDYGYTF	TGTGCCAGTAGTCCGCAGGGGGACTATGGCTACACCTTC
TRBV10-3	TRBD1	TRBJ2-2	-	CAIRDGQGANTGELFF	TGTGCCATCAGAGACGGACAGGGTGCGAACACCGGGGAGCTGTTTTTT
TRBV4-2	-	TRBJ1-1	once	CASNQVIPTRNTEAFF	TGTGCCAGCAACCAAGTTATCCCGACGAGGAACACTGAAGCTTTCTTT
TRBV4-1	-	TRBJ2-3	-	CASSQVMLGAQADTQYF	TGCGCCAGCAGCCAAGTCATGCTGGGGGCGCAGGCAGATACGCAGTATTTT
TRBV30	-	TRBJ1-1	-	CAWSMRDTEAFF	TGTGCCTGGAGCATGCGGGACACTGAAGCTTTCTTT
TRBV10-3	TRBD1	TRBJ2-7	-	CAISAQGAYEQYF	TGTGCCATCAGTGCTCAGGGGGCCTACGAGCAGTACTTC
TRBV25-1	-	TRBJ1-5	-	CASSEWTENQPQHF	TGTGCCAGCAGTGAATGGACAGAAAATCAGCCCCAGCATTTT
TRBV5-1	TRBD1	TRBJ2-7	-	CASSIRQGYVEQYF	TGCGCCAGCAGCATTAGACAGGGATACGTGGAGCAGTACTTC
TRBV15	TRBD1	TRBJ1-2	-	CATSRYQSGQGKGGYTF	TGTGCCACCAGCAGATACCAATCGGGACAGGGGAAGGGTGGCTACACCTTC
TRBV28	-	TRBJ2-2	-	CASSLPTITGELFF	TGTGCCAGCAGTTTACCCACGATCACCGGGGAGCTGTTTTTT
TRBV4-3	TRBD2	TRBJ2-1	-	CASSPPGLPYNEQFF	TGCGCCAGCAGCCCCCCGGGACTACCCTACAATGAGCAGTTCTTC
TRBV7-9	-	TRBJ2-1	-	CASSLVGQYTNEQFF	TGTGCCAGCAGCTTGGTTGGACAGTATACAAATGAGCAGTTCTTC
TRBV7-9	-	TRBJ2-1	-	CASSAGQLYNEQFF	TGTGCCAGCAGCGCCGGACAGCTCTACAATGAGCAGTTCTTC
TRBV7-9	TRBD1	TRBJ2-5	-	CASSLGTGGFVETQYF	TGTGCCAGCAGCTTAGGGACAGGGGGATTTGTGGAGACCCAGTACTTC
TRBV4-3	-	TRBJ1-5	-	CASSQVPRWPQHF	TGCGCCAGCAGCCAAGTTCCCCGGTGGCCCCAGCATTTT
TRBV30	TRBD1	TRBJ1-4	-	CAWSAGQGTTNEKLFF	TGTGCCTGGAGTGCAGGACAGGGGACCACTAATGAAAAACTGTTTTTT
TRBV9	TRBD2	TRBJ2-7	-	CASSVAGTSFGEQYF	TGTGCCAGCAGCGTGGCAGGGACTAGCTTTGGCGAGCAGTACTTC
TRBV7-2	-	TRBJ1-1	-	CASSLSGSLNTEAFF	TGTGCCAGCAGCTTATCGGGGAGCTTGAACACTGAAGCTTTCTTT
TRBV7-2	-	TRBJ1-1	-	CASSPMVGNPNTEAFF	TGTGCCAGCAGTCCAATGGTGGGGAACCCGAACACTGAAGCTTTCTTT
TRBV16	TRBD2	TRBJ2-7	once	CASSRSPGAGLAGYEQYF	TGTGCCAGCAGCCGTTCTCCGGGCGCGGGACTAGCGGGATACGAGCAGTACTTC
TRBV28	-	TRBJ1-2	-	CASSLAQGAYYGYTF	TGTGCCAGCAGTTTAGCTCAGGGCGCGTACTATGGCTACACCTTC
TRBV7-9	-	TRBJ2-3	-	CASSDRNTDTQYF	TGTGCCAGCAGCGATAGGAACACAGATACGCAGTATTTT
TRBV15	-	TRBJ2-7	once	CATSRGGTEAYEQYF	TGTGCCACCAGCAGAGGCGGAACGGAGGCCTACGAGCAGTACTTC
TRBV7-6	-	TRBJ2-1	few	CASSLNPNEQFF	TGTGCCAGCAGCTTAAACCCCAATGAGCAGTTCTTC
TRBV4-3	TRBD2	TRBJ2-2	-	CASSQVWTSVIGELFF	TGCGCCAGCAGCCAAGTCTGGACTAGCGTTATCGGGGAGCTGTTTTTT
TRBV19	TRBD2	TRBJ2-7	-	CASSENAGATYEQYF	TGTGCCAGTAGTGAAAACGCGGGAGCGACCTACGAGCAGTACTTC
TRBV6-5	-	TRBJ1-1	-	CASSLDKAYMSEAFF	-
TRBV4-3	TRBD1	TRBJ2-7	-	CASSPGTAIWEQYF	TGCGCCAGCAGCCCGGGGACAGCTATCTGGGAGCAGTACTTC
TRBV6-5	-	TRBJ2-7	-	CASSRSPPYEQYF	TGTGCCAGCAGTAGGTCACCTCCCTACGAGCAGTACTTC
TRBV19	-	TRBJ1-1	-	CASTPQKNTEAFF	TGTGCCAGTACCCCACAGAAGAACACTGAAGCTTTCTTT
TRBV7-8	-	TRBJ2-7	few	CASSNRFRVAYEQYF	TGTGCCAGCAGCAATCGATTCCGGGTTGCCTACGAGCAGTACTTC
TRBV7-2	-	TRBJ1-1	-	CASSRRGGAWGNTEAFF	TGTGCCAGCAGCCGACGTGGGGGGGCATGGGGTAACACTGAAGCTTTCTTT
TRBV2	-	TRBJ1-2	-	CASSDWGNYGYTF	TGTGCCAGCAGTGACTGGGGCAACTATGGCTACACCTTC
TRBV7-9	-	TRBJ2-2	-	CASSPRGQMNTGELFF	TGTGCCAGCAGCCCGCGGGGGCAGATGAACACCGGGGAGCTGTTTTTT
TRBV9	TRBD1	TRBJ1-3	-	CASSEGQGSGNTIYF	TGTGCCAGCAGCGAGGGACAGGGCTCTGGAAACACCATATATTTT
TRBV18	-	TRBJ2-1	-	CASLQYDLSSYNEQFF	TGTGCCAGCCTTCAATACGATCTGAGCTCCTACAATGAGCAGTTCTTC
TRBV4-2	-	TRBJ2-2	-	CASSQEGDSNTGELFF	TGTGCCAGCAGCCAAGAGGGCGACTCGAACACCGGGGAGCTGTTTTTT
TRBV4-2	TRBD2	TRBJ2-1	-	CASSQDLVGGPYNEQFF	TGTGCCAGCAGCCAAGATCTTGTGGGAGGGCCTTACAATGAGCAGTTCTTC
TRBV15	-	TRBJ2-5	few	CATSRDPSGTQYF	TGTGCCACCAGCAGAGATCCGTCGGGGACCCAGTACTTC
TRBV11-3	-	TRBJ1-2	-	CASSLSDANYGYTF	TGTGCCAGCAGCTTATCAGACGCTAACTATGGCTACACCTTC
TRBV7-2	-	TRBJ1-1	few	CASSLYRTENTEAFF	TGTGCCAGCAGCTTATATCGAACAGAGAACACTGAAGCTTTCTTT